This T cell receptor (beta chain) was recorded in a study of blood T cell repertoires in COVID-19. About the research overall: The study drew acute and convalescent COVID-19 samples from the United States, Italy and Spain. From T cells, B-cell-depleted T cells, or PBMCs came the material, which was cDNA or gDNA.

With 4 bases removed from V and 3 bases from J, the gap between germline ends came to 9 bases. Per germline, CDR1 GTSNPN and CDR2 SVGIG (reference sequence). The CDR3 covers 12 residues. Original data processing: From reference gene primer amplification, estimates of nucleated cell counts were derived. Profiling relied on immunoSEQ multiplex PCR, and the TCRdb table lists in-frame clones only, not all of them. The DNA was the basis for D and trimming; V, J and clone size are from that table. In the table there are some 48,000 clones, around 80% of which are singletons. Sequenced input: peripheral blood. The receptor was isolated from a human donor in a cohort sampled during active COVID-19. The chain links TRBV30 to TRBJ1-1; tentative D call: TRBD1 (5 bases). The CDR3 DNA is TGTGCCTGGACCGGACAAGACACTGAAGCTTTCTTT. Protein sequence: CAWTGQDTEAFF.